This TCR beta chain was documented in a study of post-analysis software for immune sequencing data. General observations from the study: There were a handful of TRBV segments more frequent in patients than controls, and TRBV5-6, TRBV5-1 and TRBV20-1 were among them.

This clonotype was picked up many times. The antigen is undetermined. TCR beta cDNA libraries had unique molecular identifiers. TCRdb independently ran MiXCR on the PCR reads; one entry per CDR3 protein. The sample lists hundreds of thousands of distinct CDR3 sequences, roughly 27% occurring once. Germline CDR1 and CDR2: MDHEN and SYDVKM. The CDR3 has 12 amino acids. V lost 6 bases and J lost 3, with 6 bases in between. This rearrangement joins TRBV28 to TRBJ1-5; tentatively, D is TRBD1 (5 bases). The sequenced material came from blood. The clonotype originates from a girl between 10 and 17 years old with multiple sclerosis. CDR3 sequence (DNA): TGTGCCAGCAGGGGACCCAATCAGCCCCAGCATTTT. Translation gives CASRGPNQPQHF. Variable domain in full (rest from reference TRBV28 and TRBJ1-5): DVKVTQSSRYLVKRTGEKVFLECVQDMDHENMFWYRQDPGLGLRLIYFSYDVKMKEKGDIPEGYSVSREKKERFSLILESASTNQTSMYLCASRGPNQPQHFGDGTRLSIL.